The 29 T cell receptor beta chains reported below all come from one sample, sequenced in a study of post-analysis software for immune sequencing data. Libraries were made from TCR beta cDNA, and they carried unique molecular identifiers. Via MiXCR, TCRdb re-called the PCR reads, giving one row per CDR3 protein. Here the sample spans 450,000 or so distinct CDR3 sequences, around 40% being singletons. No antigen is known for these receptors. General study points: A handful of TRBV segments were more frequent in patients than controls; TRBV5-6, TRBV5-1 and TRBV20-1 belonged to this group.

Input material: blood. Receptors originate from a girl aged 5-17 years with multiple sclerosis.

The chain combines TRBV20-1 with TRBJ2-2, with TRBD1 matching over 7 bases. The CDR3 spans 17 residues. Looked up from germline, CDR1 is DFQATT and CDR2 is SNEGSKA (reference sequence). The junction had 17 bases not matched to a gene; V was cut back by 2 bases and J by 8 bases. The CDR3 DNA reads as TGCAGTGCTAGACCTACCGGGACAGAGATTATTATGGGGGAGCTGTTTTTT. Translation: CSARPTGTEIIMGELFF.

Points on this clonotype: Germline and junction disagree at one end, which may indicate a read error. The chain is built from TRBV7-3 and TRBJ2-6; possibly TRBD1 for D (5 bases). The CDR3 contains 15 residues. Germline CDR1 is SGHTA and CDR2 is FQGTGA. The CDR3 protein is CASSLAGPGANVPTF. The CDR3 nucleotides read TGTGCCAGCAGCTTAGCTGGGCCTGGGGCCAACGTCCCGACTTTC. The whole variable domain, filled in from reference TRBV7-3 and TRBJ2-6, reads GAGVSQTPSNKVTEKGKYVELRCDPISGHTALYWYRQSLGQGPEFLIYFQGTGAADDSGLPNDRFFAVRPEGSVSTLKIQRTERGDSAVYLCASSLAGPGANVPTFGAGSRLTVL.

V usage is TRBV10-3 and J usage is TRBJ1-2, with TRBD1 identical over 7 bases. Germline CDR1 and CDR2: ENHRY and SYGVKD. The CDR3 runs to 13 residues. Trimming took 4 bases from V and 3 from J; bases not matched to a gene: 2. CDR3 bases: TGTGCCATCAGTGGGGGACAGTACTATGGCTACACCTTC. Translated, it gives CAISGGQYYGYTF.

The V gene is TRBV20-1, the J gene TRBJ2-3, with D unclear. CDR1 is DFQATT and CDR2 is SNEGSKA in the germline V gene (reference sequence). The CDR3 spans 13 residues. Between the trimmed V and J ends, which lost 0 bases and 2 bases, there was a span of 6 bases. Here the CDR3 reads CSARDGFTDTQYF. DNA of the CDR3: TGCAGTGCTAGAGATGGGTTCACAGATACGCAGTATTTT.

The chain uses TRBV6-2 or TRBV6-3 and TRBJ2-7, with a possible D match to TRBD2 (6 bases). Trimming removed 10 bases at V and 2 bases at J, with 12 bases between. This CDR3 comprises 12 residues. CDR1 is MNHEY, CDR2 SVGEGT, per germline. This CDR3 is CATGAGTYEQYF. CDR3 sequence (DNA): TGTGCCACCGGAGCGGGCACCTACGAGCAGTACTTC.

CDR3 in DNA: TGTGCCAGCAGCTTGGTGAGGGAAGACGACTATGGCTACACCTTC. Amino acid sequence: CASSLVREDDYGYTF. The chain joins TRBV5-4 to TRBJ1-2; D is ambiguous. Trimming removed 0 bases at V and 3 bases at J, with 12 bases between. Germline lookup yields CDR1 SGHNT and CDR2 YYREEE (reference sequence). The length of the CDR3 is 15 residues.

This chain joins TRBV5-1 and TRBJ2-5, with D possibly TRBD1 on 6 matching bases. The CDR3 loop spans 17 amino acids. V lost 4 bases and J lost 5, with 24 bases in between. Germline CDR1 reads SGHRS; CDR2 reads YFSETQ. The CDR3 loop is CASSPTGYSGSAETQYF. CDR3 DNA sequence: TGCGCCAGCAGCCCCACAGGGTACAGCGGCAGTGCGGAGACCCAGTACTTC.

The chain carries TRBV20-1 and TRBJ2-4, with a tentative D call TRBD1 (5 bases). The J call may be wrong; the DNA end is better matched by TRBJ2-7. This CDR3 is 11 amino acids long. Looked up from germline, CDR1 is DFQATT and CDR2 is SNEGSKA (reference sequence). The CDR3 is CSAHDSYEQYF. CDR3 DNA: TGCAGTGCTCATGACAGCTACGAGCAGTACTTC.

In nucleotides, the CDR3 is TGTGCCAGCAGTTACTCGACGCCCGCAGCCGGTACGCAGTATTTT. It is translated as CASSYSTPAAGTQYF. This rearrangement joins TRBV6-6 to TRBJ2-3; D is unclear. This CDR3 is 15 amino acids long. Trimming cost V 0 bases and J 8 bases, with 15 bases left between them. Germline V gene sequence: CDR1 MNHNY, CDR2 SVGAGI (reference sequence).

The chain employs TRBV12-3 or TRBV12-4 and TRBJ1-1; D gene ambiguous. Trimming shortened V by 1 base and J by 7 bases, and 4 bases separated the two germline ends. The length of the CDR3 is 11 residues. CDR3 loop: CASSLDYEAFF. The CDR3 DNA reads as TGTGCCAGCAGTTTAGACTATGAAGCTTTCTTT.

The J gene is TRBJ2-1, the V gene TRBV6-2 or TRBV6-3; D gene unclear. V was clipped by 2 bases and J by 4 bases, with 3 bases between them. Germline CDR1 and CDR2: MNHEY and SVGEGT. This CDR3 region has 12 residues. The CDR3 DNA is TGTGCCAGCAGTTACCCGTACAATGAGCAGTTCTTC. This translates into CASSYPYNEQFF.

The chain is built from TRBV29-1 and TRBJ1-4; no clear D. V shed 7 bases and J shed 3 bases, with 12 bases lying between them. CDR3 length: 13 amino acids. Germline CDR1 and CDR2: SQVTM and ANQGSEA. Written as DNA, the CDR3 is TGCAGCGCTGTCGTCGGGGCTAATGAAAAACTGTTTTTT. Residues: CSAVVGANEKLFF.

This clonotype has only a few counts. The chain is built from TRBV29-1 and TRBJ2-1; D is unclear. V was trimmed by 3 bases and J by 0 bases, leaving 18 bases between them. CDR1 SQVTM and CDR2 ANQGSEA come from the germline V gene. The CDR3 contains 17 residues. CDR3 nucleotides: TGCAGCGTTGAGGGCGCCACGGGCCCACTCTCCTACAATGAGCAGTTCTTC. This sequence encodes CSVEGATGPLSYNEQFF.

This chain joins TRBV10-3 and TRBJ2-5; 13 nucleotides line up with TRBD2. Germline V CDR1 and CDR2: ENHRY, SYGVKD. The CDR3 contains 14 residues. V lost 8 bases to trimming and J lost 5 bases; unmatched junction nucleotides: 5. CDR3 protein: CAIVTSGRRETQYF. The CDR3 DNA reads TGTGCCATCGTGACTAGCGGGAGGCGGGAGACCCAGTACTTC.

The chain joins TRBV5-1 to TRBJ2-3, with 9 bases fitting TRBD1. Germline V CDR1 and CDR2: SGHRS, YFSETQ. J lost 6 bases, V lost 4 bases, and 6 bases had no gene match. The CDR3 loop spans 14 amino acids. CDR3 nucleotides: TGCGCCAGCAGCCTGGACAGGGGATTCGATACGCAGTATTTT. It codes for CASSLDRGFDTQYF.

The CDR3 here is CASKSRHSGDTQYF. DNA of the CDR3: TGTGCCAGCAAGTCCCGCCACAGCGGGGATACGCAGTATTTT. The genes are TRBV11-2 and TRBJ2-3; tentative D call: TRBD2 (6 bases). Trimming took 7 bases from V and 6 from J, leaving 17 bases between them. The CDR3 contains 14 residues. Germline CDR1 reads SGHAT; CDR2 reads FQNNGV.

The chain employs TRBV7-9 and TRBJ1-1; a possible D gene is TRBD1 (6 bases). Trimming shortened V by 8 bases and J by 0 bases, and 10 bases separated the two germline ends. Germline CDR1 is SEHNR and CDR2 is FQNEAQ (reference sequence). The length of the CDR3 is 13 residues. The CDR3 nucleotides read TGTGCCAGCCGGGGGGCCATGAACACTGAAGCTTTCTTT. Amino acids: CASRGAMNTEAFF.

This clonotype showed up just a few times. This chain joins TRBV9 and TRBJ1-2; D perhaps matches TRBD1 (6 bases). V lost 0 bases and J 8 bases, leaving 8 bases between the germline ends. The CDR3 contains 12 residues. CDR1 SGDLS and CDR2 YYNGEE come from the germline V gene. CDR3 residues: CASSVAGAGYTF. CDR3 bases: TGTGCCAGCAGCGTAGCGGGGGCGGGCTACACCTTC.

This sequence joins TRBV20-1 and TRBJ2-5; weak D call: TRBD1 (5 bases). This CDR3 contains 16 residues. The germline CDR1 and CDR2 sequences are DFQATT and SNEGSKA (reference sequence). V lost 5 bases, J lost 4 bases, and 23 bases lay in between. The CDR3 spells CSAPFSSQGRGETQYF. CDR3 DNA sequence: TGCAGTGCTCCTTTTTCCTCCCAGGGAAGGGGAGAGACCCAGTACTTC.

The chain employs TRBV5-1 and TRBJ2-5; 7 bases are shared with TRBD1. The DNA end is a closer match to TRBJ2-7, so the J assignment may be wrong. Per the germline V gene, CDR1 is SGHRS and CDR2 is YFSETQ. The CDR3 has 12 residues. The CDR3 nucleotides are TGCGCCAGCAGCCTGACAGGGATCGAGCAGTACTTC. Protein product: CASSLTGIEQYF.

The chain couples TRBV27 to TRBJ2-7; the match to TRBD1 covers 7 bases. Per the germline V gene, CDR1 is MNHEY and CDR2 is SMNVEV (reference sequence). V was clipped by 6 bases and J by 2 bases; unmatched bases: 7. CDR3 length equals 14 residues. The CDR3 DNA reads TGTGCCAGCAGAACTTCCAGGGGGACCTACGAGCAGTACTTC. This translates into CASRTSRGTYEQYF.

This clonotype was recorded once. Being one base from a much bigger clone, this may be a read error. This chain uses TRBV7-6 with TRBJ2-2; maybe TRBD2 (5 bases). The germline V gene has CDR1 SGHVS and CDR2 FNYEAQ. The CDR3 length is 16 residues. The CDR3, as DNA: TGTGCCAGCAGCTTAGTACCGATACTTAACACCGGGGAGCGGTTTTTT. As protein: CASSLVPILNTGERFF.

The chain links TRBV6-1 to TRBJ2-4; 11 nucleotides align to TRBD1. Germline lookup yields CDR1 MNHNS and CDR2 SASEGT. CDR3 length equals 15 residues. The V and J ends lost 0 bases and 13 bases, in that order; junction bases with no gene match: 8. The chain's CDR3 is CASSEAGTGGKEQYF. The CDR3 nucleotides are TGTGCCAGCAGTGAAGCCGGGACAGGGGGTAAGGAGCAGTACTTC.

This clonotype has only a few counts. V is TRBV5-5 and J is TRBJ1-4; unclear D gene. Germline V gives CDR1 SGHKS, CDR2 YYEKEE (reference sequence). V dropped 6 bases and J dropped 7 bases, with 13 bases sitting between them. This CDR3 is 13 amino acids long. CDR3 DNA: TGTGCCAGCAACCCCCGGGATCGTGAAAAACTGTTTTTT. It specifies CASNPRDREKLFF. The full variable domain, in which reference TRBV5-5 and TRBJ1-4 provide the parts outside the CDR3, is DAGVTQSPTHLIKTRGQQVTLRCSPISGHKSVSWYQQVLGQGPQFIFQYYEKEERGRGNFPDRFSARQFPNYSSELNVNALLLGDSALYLCASNPRDREKLFFGSGTQLSVL.

The chain couples TRBV12-3 or TRBV12-4 to TRBJ2-5, with D perhaps matching TRBD2 (5 bases). Trimming shortened V by 3 bases and J by 11 bases, and 13 bases separated the two germline ends. The CDR3 length is 12 residues. Here the CDR3 DNA reads TGTGCCAGCAGTTTCTCCTTGAGGGAGCAGTACTTC. Translated: CASSFSLREQYF.

This clonotype occurred a few times. The chain couples TRBV29-1 to TRBJ2-7; D uncertain. The V gene's germline CDR1 is SQVTM and CDR2 ANQGSEA. The CDR3 has 11 residues. V shed 4 bases and J shed 3 bases, with 7 bases lying between them. CDR3 sequence (DNA): TGCAGCGTTGGAATGGACTACGAGCAGTACTTC. This encodes CSVGMDYEQYF.

The chain carries TRBV29-1 and TRBJ1-1, with unresolved D. The ends were cut back, 3 bases at V and 11 bases at J, with 10 bases in the middle. Germline V gene lookup returns CDR1 SQVTM and CDR2 ANQGSEA. The CDR3 covers 10 residues. CDR3 sequence reads: CSVDKGHAFF. The CDR3 nucleotides read TGCAGCGTTGATAAAGGGCATGCTTTCTTT.

This chain connects TRBV5-4 to TRBJ2-2; 14 bases match TRBD2. This CDR3 is built from 17 residues. CDR1 is SGHNT and CDR2 is YYREEE in the germline V gene (reference sequence). V gave up 1 base and J gave up 6 bases; unmatched junction bases: 5. CDR3 coding DNA: TGTGCCAGCAGCTTGTCCCCGGGACTAGCGGGGGCCGGGGAGCTGTTTTTT. This translates into CASSLSPGLAGAGELFF. The entire variable domain, with the rest obtained from reference TRBV5-4 and TRBJ2-2, is as follows: ETGVTQSPTHLIKTRGQQVTLRCSSQSGHNTVSWYQQALGQGPQFIFQYYREEENGRGNFPPRFSGLQFPNYSSELNVNALELDDSALYLCASSLSPGLAGAGELFFGEGSRLTVL.

The V call is TRBV3-1, the J call TRBJ2-1, with 7 bases that match TRBD2. V lost 7 bases and J lost 0; bases outside the gene matches: 6. Germline assignment: CDR1 LGHDT and CDR2 YNNKEL (reference sequence). The CDR3 length is 15 residues. The CDR3 protein is CASKASGNSYNEQFF. The CDR3, as DNA: TGTGCCAGCAAGGCTAGCGGTAACTCCTACAATGAGCAGTTCTTC.